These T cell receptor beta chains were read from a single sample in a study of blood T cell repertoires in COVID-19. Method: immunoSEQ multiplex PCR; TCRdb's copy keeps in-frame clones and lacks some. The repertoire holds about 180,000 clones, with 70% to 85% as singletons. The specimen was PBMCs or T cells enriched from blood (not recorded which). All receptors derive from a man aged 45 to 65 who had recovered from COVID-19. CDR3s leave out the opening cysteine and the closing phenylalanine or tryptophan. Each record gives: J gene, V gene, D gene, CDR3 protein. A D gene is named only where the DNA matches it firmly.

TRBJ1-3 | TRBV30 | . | AWDLGYVNTIY
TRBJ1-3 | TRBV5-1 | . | ASSLGGDGNTIY
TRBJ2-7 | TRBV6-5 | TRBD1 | ASTLRTGGIYEQY
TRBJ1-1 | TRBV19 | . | ASSIARGNTEAF
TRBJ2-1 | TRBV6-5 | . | ATMLGVSYNEQF
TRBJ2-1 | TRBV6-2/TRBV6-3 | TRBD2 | ASSYPGKRGGNEQF
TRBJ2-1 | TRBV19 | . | ASSIGLASYNEQF
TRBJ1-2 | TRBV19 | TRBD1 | ASSTGTGSIYGYT
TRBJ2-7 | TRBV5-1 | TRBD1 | ASSFSPGGEEQY
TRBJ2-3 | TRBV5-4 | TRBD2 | ASSLVPAGRGDTQY
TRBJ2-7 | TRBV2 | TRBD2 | ASSVSASGGSGEQY
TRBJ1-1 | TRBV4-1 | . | ASSQEDTQTEAF
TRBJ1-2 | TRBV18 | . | ASSPLPRSGAYGYT
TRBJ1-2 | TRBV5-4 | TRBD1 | ASSFVTGTGGWGYT
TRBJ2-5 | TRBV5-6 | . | ASSLMESPRLGTQY
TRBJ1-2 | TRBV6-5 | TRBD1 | ASSMDRGLNGYT
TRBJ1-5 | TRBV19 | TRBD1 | ASSIEQGARQPQH
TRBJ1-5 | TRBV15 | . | ATSRDGGSNQPQH
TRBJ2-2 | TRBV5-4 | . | ASRGDLNTGELF
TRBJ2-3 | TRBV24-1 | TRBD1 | ATSRGPGTDTQY
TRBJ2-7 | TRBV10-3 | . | AISEGGSTYEQY
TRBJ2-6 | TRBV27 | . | ASSLFQGSGANVLT
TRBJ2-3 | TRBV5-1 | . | ASSLGAAASTDTQY
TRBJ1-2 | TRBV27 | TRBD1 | ASSWDRGGYGYT
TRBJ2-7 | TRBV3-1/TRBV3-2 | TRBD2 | ASSQTGGGYEQY
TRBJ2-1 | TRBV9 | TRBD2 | ASSSLAGGNYNEQF
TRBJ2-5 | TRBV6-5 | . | ASTRAGLGETQY
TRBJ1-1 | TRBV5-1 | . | ASRTPEGFAEAF
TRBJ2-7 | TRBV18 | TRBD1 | ASSPGQGVYEQY
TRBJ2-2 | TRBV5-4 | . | ASSLDSQNTGELF
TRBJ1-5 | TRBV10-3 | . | ATQASGNQPQH
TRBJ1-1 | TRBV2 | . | ASGLSLSLNTEAF
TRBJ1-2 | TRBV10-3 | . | AISEAEDYGYT
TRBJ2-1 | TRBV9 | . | ASSAGTGVDNEQF
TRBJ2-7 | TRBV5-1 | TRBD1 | ASSLGQGNYEQY